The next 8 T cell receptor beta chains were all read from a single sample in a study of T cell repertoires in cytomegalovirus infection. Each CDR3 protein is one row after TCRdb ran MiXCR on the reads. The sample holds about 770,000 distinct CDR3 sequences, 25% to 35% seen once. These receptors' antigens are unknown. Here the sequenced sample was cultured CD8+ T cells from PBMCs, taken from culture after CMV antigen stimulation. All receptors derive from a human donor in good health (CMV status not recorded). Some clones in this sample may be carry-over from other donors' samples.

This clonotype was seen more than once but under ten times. The chain's CDR3 is CASSLGVRGSGYEQYV. The DNA for the CDR3 is TGTGCCAGCAGCTTAGGAGTTAGAGGGAGCGGCTACGAGCAGTACGTC. The gene calls are TRBV7-6 and TRBJ2-7, with D maybe TRBD2 (5 bases). The CDR3 runs 16 residues. The V end was cut by 1 base, the J end by 3 bases, with 16 bases between. Per germline, CDR1 SGHVS and CDR2 FNYEAQ.

The CDR3 loop is CASSSTGWTDTQYF. The CDR3 bases are TGTGCCAGCAGTTCAACAGGGTGGACAGATACGCAGTATTTT. This chain links TRBV12-3 or TRBV12-4 with TRBJ2-3, with D tentatively TRBD1 (6 bases). The CDR3 covers 14 residues. Trimming took 4 bases from V and 3 from J, leaving 11 bases between them.

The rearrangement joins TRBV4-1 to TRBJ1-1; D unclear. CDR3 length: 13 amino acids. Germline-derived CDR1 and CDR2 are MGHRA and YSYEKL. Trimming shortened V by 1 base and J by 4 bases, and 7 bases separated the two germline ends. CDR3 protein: CASSQAVATEAFF. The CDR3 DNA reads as TGCGCCAGCAGCCAAGCTGTGGCCACTGAAGCTTTCTTT.

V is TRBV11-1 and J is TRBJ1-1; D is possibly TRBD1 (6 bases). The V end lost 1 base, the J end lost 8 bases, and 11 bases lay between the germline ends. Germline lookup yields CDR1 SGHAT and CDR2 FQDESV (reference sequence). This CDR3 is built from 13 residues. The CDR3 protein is CASSLVGTREAFF. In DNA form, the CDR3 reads TGTGCCAGCAGCTTAGTTGGGACAAGAGAAGCTTTCTTT.

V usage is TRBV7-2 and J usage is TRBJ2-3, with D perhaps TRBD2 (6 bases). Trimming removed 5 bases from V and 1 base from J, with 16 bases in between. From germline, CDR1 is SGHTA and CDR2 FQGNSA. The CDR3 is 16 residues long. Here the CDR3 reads CASSAWLGEGTDTQYF. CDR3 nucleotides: TGTGCCAGCAGCGCTTGGCTCGGGGAGGGCACAGATACGCAGTATTTT. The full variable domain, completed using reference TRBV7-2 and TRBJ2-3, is GAGVSQSPSNKVTEKGKDVELRCDPISGHTALYWYRQSLGQGLEFLIYFQGNSAPDKSGLPSDRFSAERTGGSVSTLTIQRTQQEDSAVYLCASSAWLGEGTDTQYFGPGTRLTVL.

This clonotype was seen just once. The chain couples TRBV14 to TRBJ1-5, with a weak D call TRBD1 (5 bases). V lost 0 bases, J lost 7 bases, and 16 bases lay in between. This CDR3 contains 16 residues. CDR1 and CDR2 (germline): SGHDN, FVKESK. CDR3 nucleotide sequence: TGTGCCAGCAGCCAAGAAAGAGGGGCGACCGGGCAGCCCCAGCATTTT. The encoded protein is CASSQERGATGQPQHF.

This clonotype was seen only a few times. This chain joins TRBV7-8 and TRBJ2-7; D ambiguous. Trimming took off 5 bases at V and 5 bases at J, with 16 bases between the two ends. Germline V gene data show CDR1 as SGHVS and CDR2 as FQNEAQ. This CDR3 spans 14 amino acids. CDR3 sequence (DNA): TGTGCCAGCAGCCCGGGTCCCGGCTGGAACGAGCAGTACTTC. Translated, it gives CASSPGPGWNEQYF.

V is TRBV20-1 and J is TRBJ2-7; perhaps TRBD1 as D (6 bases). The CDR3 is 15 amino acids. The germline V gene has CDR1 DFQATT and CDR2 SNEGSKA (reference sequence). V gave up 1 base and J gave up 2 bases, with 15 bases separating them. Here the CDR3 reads CSARALDRPAYEQYF. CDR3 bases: TGCAGTGCTAGAGCTCTCGACAGGCCAGCCTACGAGCAGTACTTC.